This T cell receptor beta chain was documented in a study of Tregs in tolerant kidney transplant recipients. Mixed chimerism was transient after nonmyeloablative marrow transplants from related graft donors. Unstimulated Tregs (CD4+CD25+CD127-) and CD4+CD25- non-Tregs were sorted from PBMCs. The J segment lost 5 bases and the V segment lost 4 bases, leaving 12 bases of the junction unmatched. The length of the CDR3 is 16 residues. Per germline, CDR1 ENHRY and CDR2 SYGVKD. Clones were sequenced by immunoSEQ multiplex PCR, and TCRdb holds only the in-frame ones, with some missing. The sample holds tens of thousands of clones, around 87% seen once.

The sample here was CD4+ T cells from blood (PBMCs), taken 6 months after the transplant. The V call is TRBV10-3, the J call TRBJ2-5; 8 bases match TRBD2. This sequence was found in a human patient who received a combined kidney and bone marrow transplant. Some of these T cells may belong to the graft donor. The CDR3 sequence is CAISVGGGPAVETQYF. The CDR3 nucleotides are TGTGCCATCAGTGTAGGCGGGGGGCCTGCAGTGGAGACCCAGTACTTC.